Shown below are 16 T cell receptor beta chains from a single sample sequenced in a study of T cells after yellow fever vaccination. Via MiXCR, TCRdb re-called the 5' RACE reads, giving one row per CDR3 protein. The data show about 220,000 distinct CDR3 sequences, more than 3% seen once. Sequencing was performed on CD4+ T cells sorted from PBMCs, taken 10 days after the yellow fever booster vaccination. The receptors originated from a man between 18 and 35 years old who received the YFV17D yellow fever vaccine.

This clonotype was seen ten or more times. The CDR3 region has the DNA TGCGCCAGCAGCCAAGGGACTAGCGGGGTTAGCACAGATACGCAGTATTTT. It is translated as CASSQGTSGVSTDTQYF. The V call is TRBV4-3, the J call TRBJ2-3, with TRBD2 identical over 12 bases. V trimming: 1 base; J trimming: 0 bases; junction bases outside the gene matches: 2. The CDR3 totals 17 residues. CDR1 LGHNA and CDR2 YSLEER come from the germline V gene.

The chain has TRBV20-1 and TRBJ2-1, with 7 bases identical to TRBD2. Germline V CDR1 and CDR2: DFQATT, SNEGSKA (reference sequence). After removal of 3 bases from V and 4 bases from J, the junction contained 9 bases not matched to a gene. The CDR3 totals 15 residues. CDR3 amino acids: CSASRAGVNYNEQFF. The CDR3 DNA reads as TGCAGTGCTAGTCGCGCGGGGGTAAATTACAATGAGCAGTTCTTC.

This clonotype was counted at least ten times. DNA for the CDR3: TGTGCCAGCATGCCGGGACCTGGGGACACTGAAGCTTTCTTT. Its protein is CASMPGPGDTEAFF. The chain is built from TRBV11-2 and TRBJ1-1, with TRBD1 as a possible D gene (5 bases). This CDR3 region has 14 residues. The V gene's germline CDR1 is SGHAT and CDR2 FQNNGV. The V and J ends lost 7 bases and 3 bases respectively, with 15 bases between them.

This clonotype was found many times. The chain links TRBV12-3 or TRBV12-4 to TRBJ1-2; the match to TRBD1 covers 7 bases. CDR3 length: 14 amino acids. Trimming removed 6 bases from V and 4 bases from J; junction bases left unmatched: 8. The CDR3 DNA reads as TGTGCCAGCAGAGGAGGGGGCTGGGGCTATGGCTACACCTTC. It specifies CASRGGGWGYGYTF.

This clonotype was observed a few times. The CDR3 spells CSARNGSFYGYTF. CDR3 bases: TGCAGTGCTAGAAACGGCAGCTTCTATGGCTACACCTTC. The rearrangement links TRBV20-1 to TRBJ1-2; no reliable D call. V lost 2 bases to trimming and J lost 4 bases, with 11 bases between them. CDR1 and CDR2 from the germline V gene are DFQATT and SNEGSKA (reference sequence). The CDR3 loop spans 13 amino acids.

In this sample, this clonotype turned up many times. The chain couples TRBV27 to TRBJ2-5; a possible D gene is TRBD1 (5 bases). Looked up from germline, CDR1 is MNHEY and CDR2 is SMNVEV (reference sequence). The V end lost 5 bases, the J end lost 5 bases, and 12 bases lay between the germline ends. The CDR3 covers 13 residues. The CDR3 is CASSTRARETQYF. CDR3 sequence (DNA): TGTGCCAGCAGTACCAGGGCCCGGGAGACCCAGTACTTC.

The gene calls are TRBV20-1 and TRBJ1-2; D is undetermined. This CDR3 is 13 amino acids long. The germline V gene has CDR1 DFQATT and CDR2 SNEGSKA (reference sequence). The V end was cut by 2 bases, the J end by 7 bases, with 14 bases between. The CDR3 DNA sequence: TGCAGTGCTAGACGGACCTCCTTTGGTGGCTACACCTTC. Its translation is CSARRTSFGGYTF.

This clonotype was counted many times. The rearrangement links TRBV20-1 to TRBJ2-1; TRBD2 matches 10 bases. Germline CDR1 is DFQATT and CDR2 is SNEGSKA (reference sequence). CDR3 length: 18 amino acids. V lost 0 bases to trimming and J lost 4 bases; unmatched junction nucleotides: 12. The CDR3, as DNA: TGCAGTGCTAGAGACCGCCCTAGCGGGGGTGTCTGGTACAATGAGCAGTTCTTC. Amino acid sequence: CSARDRPSGGVWYNEQFF.

This clonotype was detected ten times or more. This rearrangement joins TRBV5-1 to TRBJ1-1, with a weak D call TRBD1 (6 bases). The germline V gene has CDR1 SGHRS and CDR2 YFSETQ. The V end was cut by 5 bases, the J end by 1 base, with 12 bases between. This CDR3 contains 14 residues. The CDR3 loop is CASRLRDTNTEAFF. The DNA of the CDR3 is TGCGCCAGCAGACTGCGGGACACGAACACTGAAGCTTTCTTT.

This clonotype was seen repeatedly, ten times or more. This chain connects TRBV7-2 to TRBJ2-2, with D maybe TRBD1 (5 bases). Germline-derived CDR1 and CDR2 are SGHTA and FQGNSA. V was shortened by 5 bases and J by 5 bases, with 15 bases between the two germline ends. CDR3 length equals 15 residues. CDR3 DNA: TGTGCCAGCAGCATCGGACAAGGATGGACCGGGGAGCTGTTTTTT. This sequence encodes CASSIGQGWTGELFF.

This clonotype showed up many times. The V gene is TRBV12-3 or TRBV12-4, the J gene TRBJ1-6; weak D call: TRBD1 (6 bases). V lost 4 bases to trimming and J lost 6 bases, with 13 bases between them. This CDR3 is 15 amino acids long. The CDR3 region is CASSSRTASNSPLHF. For the CDR3, the DNA is TGTGCCAGCAGTTCGCGGACAGCTTCTAATTCACCCCTCCACTTT.

This clonotype has a count of ten or more. The rearrangement links TRBV6-6 to TRBJ1-1, with 9 bases matching TRBD1. The CDR3 sequence is 15 residues long. In germline, CDR1 is MNHNY, CDR2 SVGAGI (reference sequence). The ends lost 4 bases at V and 4 bases at J; junction bases unmatched: 7. The CDR3 DNA sequence: TGTGCCAGCAGTTCCCCGGACAGGGGTGTCACTGAAGCTTTCTTT. It encodes CASSSPDRGVTEAFF.

In this sample, this clonotype turned up many times. The J gene is TRBJ2-7, the V gene TRBV7-2; TRBD2 is a possible D gene (6 bases). The CDR3 length is 15 residues. V lost 1 base and J 1 base, leaving 11 bases between the germline ends. The germline gives CDR1 SGHTA, CDR2 FQGNSA. The CDR3 coding sequence is TGTGCCAGCAGCTTAGAGGGACTGAGGTCCTACGAGCAGTACTTC. It encodes CASSLEGLRSYEQYF.

This clonotype was seen more than once but under ten times. This chain uses TRBV12-3 or TRBV12-4 with TRBJ1-1; TRBD1 matches at 9 bases. The junction had 5 bases not matched to a gene; V was cut back by 2 bases and J by 1 base. The CDR3 consists of 16 residues. This chain's CDR3 is CASSLRQGQGNTEAFF. CDR3 nucleotide sequence: TGTGCCAGCAGTTTACGCCAGGGACAGGGGAACACTGAAGCTTTCTTT.

This clonotype was seen only a few times. V gene TRBV29-1 combines with J gene TRBJ2-5; perhaps TRBD1 as D (6 bases). The CDR3 length is 13 residues. The V end lost 4 bases, the J end lost 1 base, and 10 bases lay between the germline ends. CDR1 and CDR2 from the germline V gene are SQVTM and ANQGSEA. The CDR3 DNA sequence: TGCAGCGTTGGAGGACAGCCCCAAGAGACCCAGTACTTC. Residues: CSVGGQPQETQYF.

This chain uses TRBV29-1 with TRBJ2-3; TRBD2 is a possible D gene (6 bases). The CDR3 consists of 13 residues. Germline V lookup: CDR1 SQVTM, CDR2 ANQGSEA. Trimming removed 7 bases at V and 2 bases at J, with 13 bases between. The CDR3 DNA sequence: TGCAGCGCTGCTAGGCGGGACACAGATACGCAGTATTTT. This encodes CSAARRDTDTQYF.